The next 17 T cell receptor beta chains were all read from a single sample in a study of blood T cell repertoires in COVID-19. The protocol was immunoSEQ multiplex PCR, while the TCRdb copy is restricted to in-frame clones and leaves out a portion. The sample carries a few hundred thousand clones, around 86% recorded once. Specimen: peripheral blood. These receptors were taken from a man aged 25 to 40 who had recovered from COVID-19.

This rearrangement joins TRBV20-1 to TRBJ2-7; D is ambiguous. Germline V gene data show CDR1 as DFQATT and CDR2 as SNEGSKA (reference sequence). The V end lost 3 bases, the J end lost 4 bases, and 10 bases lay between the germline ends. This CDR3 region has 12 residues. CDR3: CSASQTGYEQYF. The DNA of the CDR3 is TGCAGTGCTAGTCAGACGGGTTACGAGCAGTACTTC.

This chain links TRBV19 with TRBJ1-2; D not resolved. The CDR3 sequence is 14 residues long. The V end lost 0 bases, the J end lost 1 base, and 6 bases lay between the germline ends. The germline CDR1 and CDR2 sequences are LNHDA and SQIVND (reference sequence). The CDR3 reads CASSIEANNYGYTF. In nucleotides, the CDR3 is TGTGCCAGTAGTATAGAGGCCAATAACTATGGCTACACCTTC.

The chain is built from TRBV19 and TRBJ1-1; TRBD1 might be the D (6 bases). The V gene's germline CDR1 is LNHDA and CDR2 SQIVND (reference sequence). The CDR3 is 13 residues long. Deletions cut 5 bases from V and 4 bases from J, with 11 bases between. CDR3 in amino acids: CASSSRQVTEAFF. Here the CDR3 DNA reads TGTGCCAGTAGTTCCAGACAGGTCACTGAAGCTTTCTTT.

DNA for the CDR3: TGTGCCAGCAGCTCCTTCTACGGACAGCCGTACTTC. Amino acids: CASSSFYGQPYF. V usage is TRBV5-8 and J usage is TRBJ2-7, with D possibly TRBD1 on 6 matching bases. The V end lost 3 bases, the J end lost 12 bases, and 16 bases lay between the germline ends. The germline CDR1 and CDR2 sequences are SGHTS and YDEGEE. The CDR3 is 12 residues long.

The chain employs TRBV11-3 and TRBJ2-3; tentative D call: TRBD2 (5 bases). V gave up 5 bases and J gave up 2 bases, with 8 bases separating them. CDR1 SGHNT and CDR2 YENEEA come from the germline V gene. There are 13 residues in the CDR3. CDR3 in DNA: TGTGCCAGCAGCGGGGAGTACACAGATACGCAGTATTTT. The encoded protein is CASSGEYTDTQYF.

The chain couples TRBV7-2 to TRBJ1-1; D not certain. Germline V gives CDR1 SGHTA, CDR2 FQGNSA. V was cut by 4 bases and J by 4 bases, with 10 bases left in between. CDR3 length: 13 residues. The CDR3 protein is CASSSLRGTEAFF. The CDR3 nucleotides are TGTGCCAGCAGCTCCCTGCGAGGCACTGAAGCTTTCTTT.

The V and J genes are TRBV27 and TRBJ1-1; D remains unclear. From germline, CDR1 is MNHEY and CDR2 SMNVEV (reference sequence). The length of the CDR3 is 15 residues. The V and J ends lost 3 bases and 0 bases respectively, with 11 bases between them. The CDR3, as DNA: TGTGCCAGCAGTTTGTTGCCCAACATGAACACTGAAGCTTTCTTT. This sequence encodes CASSLLPNMNTEAFF.

CDR3 residues: CSVRKSQVDTEAFF. CDR3 in DNA: TGCAGCGTTAGAAAGAGCCAAGTTGACACTGAAGCTTTCTTT. The V gene is TRBV29-1, the J gene TRBJ1-1, with D unresolved. The CDR3 runs 14 residues. The V gene's germline CDR1 is SQVTM and CDR2 ANQGSEA. V lost 5 bases, J lost 3 bases, and 16 bases lay in between. Variable domain in full (rest from reference TRBV29-1 and TRBJ1-1): SAVISQKPSRDICQRGTSLTIQCQVDSQVTMMFWYRQQPGQSLTLIATANQGSEATYESGFVIDKFPISRPNLTFSTLTVSNMSPEDSSIYLCSVRKSQVDTEAFFGQGTRLTVV.

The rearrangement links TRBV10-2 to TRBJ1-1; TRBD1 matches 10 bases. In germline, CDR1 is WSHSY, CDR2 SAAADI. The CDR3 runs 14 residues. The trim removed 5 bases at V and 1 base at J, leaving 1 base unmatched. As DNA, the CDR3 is TGCGCCAGCAGTTGGACAGGGGGGAACACTGAAGCTTTCTTT. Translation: CASSWTGGNTEAFF.

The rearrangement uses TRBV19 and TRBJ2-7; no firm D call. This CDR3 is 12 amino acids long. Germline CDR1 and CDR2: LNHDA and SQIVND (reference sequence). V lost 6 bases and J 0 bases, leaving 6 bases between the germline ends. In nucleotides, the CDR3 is TGTGCCAGTAGCGGGTACTCCTACGAGCAGTACTTC. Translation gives CASSGYSYEQYF.

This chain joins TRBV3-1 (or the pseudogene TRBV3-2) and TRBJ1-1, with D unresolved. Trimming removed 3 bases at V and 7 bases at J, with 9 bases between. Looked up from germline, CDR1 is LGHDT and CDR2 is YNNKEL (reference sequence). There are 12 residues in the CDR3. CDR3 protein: CASSQGLLEAFF. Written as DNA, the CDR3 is TGTGCCAGCAGCCAGGGCCTTCTTGAAGCTTTCTTT.

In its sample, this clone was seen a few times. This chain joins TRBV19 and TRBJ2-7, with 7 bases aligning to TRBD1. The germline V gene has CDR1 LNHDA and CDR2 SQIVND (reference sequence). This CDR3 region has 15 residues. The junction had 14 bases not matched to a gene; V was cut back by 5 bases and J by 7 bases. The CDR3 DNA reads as TGTGCCAGTAGTCCTACTACGGGACAGATCTGGGAGCAGTACTTC. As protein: CASSPTTGQIWEQYF.

CDR3 nucleotides: TGTGCCAGTAGTGATCACAACAGGGGGCGAGCTTTCTTT. Translation: CASSDHNRGRAFF. The rearrangement joins TRBV19 to TRBJ1-1; TRBD1 aligns across 9 bases. The CDR3 loop spans 13 amino acids. Germline V lookup: CDR1 LNHDA, CDR2 SQIVND (reference sequence). J lost 10 bases, V lost 5 bases, and 8 bases had no gene match.

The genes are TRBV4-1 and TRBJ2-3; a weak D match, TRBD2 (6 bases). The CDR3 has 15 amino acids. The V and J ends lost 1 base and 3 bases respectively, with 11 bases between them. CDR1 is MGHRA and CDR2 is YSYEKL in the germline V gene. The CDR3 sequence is CASSQVGGSTDTQYF. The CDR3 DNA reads TGCGCCAGCAGCCAAGTGGGGGGTAGTACAGATACGCAGTATTTT.

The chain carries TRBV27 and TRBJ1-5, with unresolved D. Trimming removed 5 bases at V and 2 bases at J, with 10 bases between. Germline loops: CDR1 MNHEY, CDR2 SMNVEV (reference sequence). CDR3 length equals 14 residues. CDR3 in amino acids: CASSGEEGNQPQHF. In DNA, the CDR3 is TGTGCCAGCAGTGGGGAGGAGGGCAATCAGCCCCAGCATTTT.

The CDR3 coding sequence is TGTGCCAGCAGTTGGTACAGGGGGGAGACCCAGTACTTC. This sequence encodes CASSWYRGETQYF. The chain has TRBV12-3 or TRBV12-4 and TRBJ2-5; 8 bases agree with TRBD1. The CDR3 covers 13 residues. With 4 bases clipped from V and 5 bases from J, the junction kept 3 bases outside the gene matches.

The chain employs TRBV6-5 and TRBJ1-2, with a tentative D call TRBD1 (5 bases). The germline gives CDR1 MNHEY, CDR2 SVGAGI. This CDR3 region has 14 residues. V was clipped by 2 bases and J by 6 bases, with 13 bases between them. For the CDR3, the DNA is TGTGCCAGCAGTTACGATCTTTCGGGGGATGGCTACACCTTC. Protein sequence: CASSYDLSGDGYTF.